The 18 T cell receptor beta chains reported below all come from one sample, sequenced in a study of response to subunit inactivated influenza vaccine. In TCRdb, the RT-PCR reads were re-called with MiXCR into one record per CDR3 protein. The sample holds some 850,000 distinct CDR3 sequences, less than 20% seen once. The sequences come from PBMCs from blood, collected 4 to 6 days after vaccination. Receptors were obtained from a man aged 45-65 years who received an inactivated influenza vaccine.

The chain links TRBV20-1 to TRBJ2-1, with 13 bases matching TRBD2. The CDR3 has 14 residues. V trimming: 6 bases; J trimming: 8 bases; junction bases outside the gene matches: 7. Germline CDR1 is DFQATT and CDR2 is SNEGSKA (reference sequence). The CDR3 nucleotides read TGCAGTGCGACCGGGACTAGCGGGGAGCATGAGCAGTTCTTC. Translation: CSATGTSGEHEQFF.

This clonotype was detected a few times. The chain links TRBV7-2 to TRBJ2-7; 10 nucleotides match TRBD2. Germline lookup yields CDR1 SGHTA and CDR2 FQGNSA. The length of the CDR3 is 16 residues. The V segment lost 1 base and the J segment 0 bases; nucleotides outside the gene matches: 3. The CDR3 sequence: CASSLVASGSSYEQYF. CDR3 in DNA: TGTGCCAGCAGCTTAGTAGCTAGCGGGAGCTCCTACGAGCAGTACTTC.

The V call is TRBV5-6, the J call TRBJ1-6; D is possibly TRBD1 (5 bases). V was clipped by 4 bases and J by 7 bases, with 15 bases between them. Germline lookup yields CDR1 SGHDT and CDR2 YYEEEE. The CDR3 is 15 amino acids. DNA for the CDR3: TGTGCCAGCAGCCCCGGGGCCGGGAGGAATTCACCCCTCCACTTT. Translating it yields CASSPGAGRNSPLHF.

This clonotype came up a few times. The chain employs TRBV7-9 and TRBJ2-3; tentatively, D is TRBD1 or TRBD2 (5 bases each). The germline V and J ends were trimmed by 5 bases and 3 bases, with 15 bases remaining between them. The CDR3 length is 15 residues. Per germline, CDR1 SEHNR and CDR2 FQNEAQ (reference sequence). The CDR3 DNA sequence: TGTGCCAGCAGCCGGACCGGGACCGGGACAGATACGCAGTATTTT. Translating it yields CASSRTGTGTDTQYF.

The gene calls are TRBV4-3 and TRBJ1-4; TRBD1 is a possible D gene (5 bases). V was shortened by 8 bases and J by 10 bases, with 20 bases between the two germline ends. The CDR3 loop spans 14 amino acids. Germline loops: CDR1 LGHNA, CDR2 YSLEER. DNA of the CDR3: TGCGCCAGCGGGGAAGCGGAGGGGCCAGGAAAACTGTTTTTT. Amino acids: CASGEAEGPGKLFF.

This clonotype was seen ten or more times. The chain recombines TRBV6-5 with TRBJ2-7, with 7 nucleotides matching TRBD1. CDR3 length: 14 residues. Germline V CDR1 and CDR2: MNHEY, SVGAGI. V was clipped by 0 bases and J by 3 bases; unmatched bases: 2. The CDR3 protein is CASSYSAGGYEQYF. In DNA form, the CDR3 reads TGTGCCAGCAGTTACTCTGCAGGGGGCTACGAGCAGTACTTC.

V and J are TRBV4-3 and TRBJ2-7; D ambiguous. CDR3 length equals 15 residues. The germline gives CDR1 LGHNA, CDR2 YSLEER. V gave up 0 bases and J gave up 3 bases, with 12 bases separating them. This CDR3 is CASSQENGQVYEQYF. The CDR3 region has the DNA TGCGCCAGCAGCCAAGAAAACGGGCAAGTCTACGAGCAGTACTTC.

The chain joins TRBV12-3 or TRBV12-4 to TRBJ2-4; D remains unclear. Trimming stripped 4 bases from V and 0 bases from J, with 13 bases between. The CDR3 extends over 16 amino acids. CDR3 in DNA: TGTGCCAGCAGTTCATCGACTCATCTAGCCAAAAACATTCAGTACTTC. Amino acid sequence: CASSSSTHLAKNIQYF.

This clonotype was seen a few times. The CDR3 region is CASSQDQGLAGGEQYF. The CDR3 DNA reads TGCGCCAGCAGCCAAGATCAAGGACTAGCGGGGGGCGAGCAGTACTTC. The gene calls are TRBV4-1 and TRBJ2-7; 14 nucleotides line up with TRBD2. V trimming: 0 bases; J trimming: 6 bases; junction bases outside the gene matches: 4. Germline loops: CDR1 MGHRA, CDR2 YSYEKL. The CDR3 loop spans 16 amino acids.

There are a few counts of this clonotype. This sequence joins TRBV2 and TRBJ2-7, with a weak D call TRBD1 (5 bases). Trimming left V 1 base short and J 3 bases short, with 10 bases between. The CDR3 is 14 amino acids. Germline V gene data show CDR1 as SNHLY and CDR2 as FYNNEI. The CDR3 loop is CASSEGPGIYEQYF. The CDR3 DNA reads as TGTGCCAGCAGTGAAGGGCCAGGGATCTACGAGCAGTACTTC.

The rearrangement links TRBV5-1 to TRBJ2-7; the D is unclear. This CDR3 region has 15 residues. With 0 bases removed from V and 0 bases from J, the gap between germline ends came to 10 bases. Germline CDR1 and CDR2: SGHRS and YFSETQ. Here the CDR3 reads CASSLGGQLSYEQYF. CDR3 coding DNA: TGCGCCAGCAGCTTGGGCGGCCAGCTCTCCTACGAGCAGTACTTC.

This chain connects TRBV20-1 to TRBJ1-2; D might be TRBD1 (5 bases). The V end lost 1 base, the J end lost 3 bases, and 9 bases lay between the germline ends. Germline values: CDR1 DFQATT, CDR2 SNEGSKA (reference sequence). The CDR3 sequence is 13 residues long. This CDR3 is CSARVQVDYGYTF. In nucleotides, the CDR3 is TGCAGTGCTAGAGTACAGGTTGACTATGGCTACACCTTC.

The table lists this clonotype with a few counts. V usage is TRBV19 and J usage is TRBJ2-1, with D possibly TRBD1 on 5 matching bases. With 10 bases removed from V and 7 bases from J, the gap between germline ends came to 14 bases. Germline assignment: CDR1 LNHDA and CDR2 SQIVND (reference sequence). CDR3 length: 12 amino acids. CDR3 in DNA: TGTGCCACTGGAGACAGTTTTAATGAGCAGTTCTTC. Translation: CATGDSFNEQFF.

J is TRBJ2-5 and V is TRBV10-3; D is undetermined. The CDR3 covers 15 residues. The germline CDR1 and CDR2 sequences are ENHRY and SYGVKD. Deletions cut 3 bases from V and 0 bases from J, with 11 bases between. CDR3 sequence (DNA): TGTGCCATCAGTGACTACAGCAGTGACCAAGAGACCCAGTACTTC. Protein sequence: CAISDYSSDQETQYF.

The chain employs TRBV5-5 and TRBJ2-2; TRBD1 agrees at 7 bases. Germline-derived CDR1 and CDR2 are SGHKS and YYEKEE (reference sequence). With 1 base clipped from V and 6 bases from J, the junction kept 12 bases outside the gene matches. The CDR3 totals 17 residues. The CDR3: CASSLLLSMTGPGELFF. CDR3 nucleotide sequence: TGTGCCAGCAGCTTGTTACTTAGCATGACAGGGCCCGGGGAGCTGTTTTTT.

This clonotype was detected many times. The chain recombines TRBV6-5 with TRBJ2-3; possible D gene TRBD2, 7 bases. V was cut by 2 bases and J by 3 bases, with 12 bases left in between. Per germline, CDR1 MNHEY and CDR2 SVGAGI. There are 15 residues in the CDR3. The CDR3 DNA reads TGTGCCAGCAGTTACGTGGGGGGGGCGACAGATACGCAGTATTTT. Residues: CASSYVGGATDTQYF.

This clonotype has only a few counts. The chain recombines TRBV28 with TRBJ2-3, with D perhaps given as TRBD1 or TRBD2 (6 bases each). The germline gives CDR1 MDHEN, CDR2 SYDVKM. Trimming took off 7 bases at V and 4 bases at J, with 18 bases between the two ends. CDR3 length equals 15 residues. The CDR3 DNA reads as TGTGCCAGCATTCCCTCGAGGGGGGCGGCAGATACGCAGTATTTT. It translates to CASIPSRGAADTQYF. The full variable domain, rest sourced from reference TRBV28 and TRBJ2-3, is DVKVTQSSRYLVKRTGEKVFLECVQDMDHENMFWYRQDPGLGLRLIYFSYDVKMKEKGDIPEGYSVSREKKERFSLILESASTNQTSMYLCASIPSRGAADTQYFGPGTRLTVL.

The genes are TRBV6-1 and TRBJ2-2, with no clear D. V was trimmed by 5 bases and J by 7 bases, leaving 14 bases between them. The CDR3 loop spans 14 amino acids. Germline V gives CDR1 MNHNS, CDR2 SASEGT. CDR3 sequence (DNA): TGTGCCAGCAGTACAAGGACCGTACGCGGGGAGCTGTTTTTT. Translated, it gives CASSTRTVRGELFF.